The following is a T cell receptor beta chain sequence with its context. Germline lookup yields CDR1 MDHEN and CDR2 SYDVKM. This CDR3 comprises 13 residues. V dropped 6 bases and J dropped 0 bases, with 6 bases sitting between them. This entry belongs to a study of blood T cell repertoires in COVID-19. Study-level information: Samples taken during acute and convalescent COVID-19 were collected in the United States, Italy and Spain. Sources were T cells, B-cell-depleted T cells, or PBMCs; the material itself was cDNA or gDNA.

Participants came from some 26 US areas, aged about 18 to 100 years. TCRdb's copy holds only in-frame clones and misses some; the assay was immunoSEQ multiplex PCR. The sample includes around 240,000 clones, approximately 90% of them seen just once. The TCR sequence derives from a man aged 50-59 years who had been exposed to COVID-19. Specimen: PBMCs or T cells enriched from blood (not recorded which). The chain combines TRBV28 with TRBJ1-5; D is ambiguous. CDR3 in DNA: TGTGCCAGCAGGGCAGATAGCAATCAGCCCCAGCATTTT. Its protein product is CASRADSNQPQHF. The complete variable domain, with remaining parts taken from reference TRBV28 and TRBJ1-5, reads DVKVTQSSRYLVKRTGEKVFLECVQDMDHENMFWYRQDPGLGLRLIYFSYDVKMKEKGDIPEGYSVSREKKERFSLILESASTNQTSMYLCASRADSNQPQHFGDGTRLSIL.